A single sample gave rise to the 8 T cell receptor beta chains below, sequenced in a study of identical twins. TCRdb reprocessed the 5' RACE reads with MiXCR, giving one entry per CDR3 protein. This table holds hundreds of thousands of distinct CDR3 sequences, more than 6.5% found once. The same sample was also used in a study of yellow fever vaccine responses in identical twins.

The sample was PBMCs. The source of these receptors is a woman younger than 35 in good health.

The genes are TRBV7-2 and TRBJ1-1, with 7 bases matching TRBD1. After removal of 5 bases from V and 0 bases from J, the junction contained 9 bases not matched to a gene. This CDR3 has 16 residues. The germline gives CDR1 SGHTA, CDR2 FQGNSA. CDR3 sequence reads: CASSVGPGTVNTEAFF. CDR3 DNA sequence: TGTGCCAGCAGCGTGGGACCCGGGACAGTGAACACTGAAGCTTTCTTT.

This clonotype was seen more than once but under ten times. This chain links TRBV28 with TRBJ2-7; D is unresolved. CDR1 and CDR2 from the germline V gene are MDHEN and SYDVKM. Between the trimmed V and J ends, which lost 5 bases and 6 bases, there was a span of 11 bases. This CDR3 comprises 12 residues. CDR3 in amino acids: CASSLVIPEQYF. DNA of the CDR3: TGTGCCAGCAGTCTAGTAATACCCGAGCAGTACTTC.

This clonotype was observed at least ten times. V gene TRBV12-3 or TRBV12-4 combines with J gene TRBJ2-1; TRBD2 aligns across 12 bases. V dropped 3 bases and J dropped 8; count of bases not matched to a gene: 5. The CDR3 is made up of 15 amino acids. For the CDR3, the DNA is TGTGCCAGCAGTTTTTCAGGACTAGCGGGATATGAGCAGTTCTTC. It translates to CASSFSGLAGYEQFF.

The table lists this clonotype with a few counts. The chain joins TRBV5-1 to TRBJ2-3; D may correspond to TRBD1 or TRBD2 (5 bases each). Germline CDR1 reads SGHRS; CDR2 reads YFSETQ. CDR3 length equals 15 residues. With 2 bases removed from V and 3 bases from J, the gap between germline ends came to 13 bases. This CDR3 is CASSFGTSRTDTQYF. In DNA form, the CDR3 reads TGCGCCAGCAGCTTCGGGACCAGCAGGACAGATACGCAGTATTTT. The entire variable domain, with the rest obtained from reference TRBV5-1 and TRBJ2-3, is as follows: KAGVTQTPRYLIKTRGQQVTLSCSPISGHRSVSWYQQTPGQGLQFLFEYFSETQRNKGNFPGRFSGRQFSNSRSEMNVSTLELGDSALYLCASSFGTSRTDTQYFGPGTRLTVL.

The chain combines TRBV3-1 with TRBJ2-2, with 8 bases lining up with TRBD2. The CDR3 runs to 16 residues. The trim removed 2 bases at V and 5 bases at J, leaving 7 bases unmatched. Germline V gives CDR1 LGHDT, CDR2 YNNKEL (reference sequence). CDR3 loop: CASSQRNQRGTGELFF. The CDR3 bases are TGTGCCAGCAGCCAACGGAATCAGCGGGGGACCGGGGAGCTGTTTTTT.

This clonotype was counted ten times or more. The V and J genes are TRBV20-1 and TRBJ2-3, with 10 bases aligning to TRBD2. CDR3 length: 16 amino acids. The J segment lost 3 bases and the V segment lost 3 bases, leaving 9 bases of the junction unmatched. The germline V gene encodes CDR1 DFQATT and CDR2 SNEGSKA (reference sequence). The CDR3 nucleotides read TGCAGTGCTAGTCCCGCTAGCGGGAGTGGGACAGATACGCAGTATTTT. The encoded protein is CSASPASGSGTDTQYF.

The chain carries TRBV15 and TRBJ2-7; the D gene is possibly TRBD1 (5 bases). Germline values: CDR1 LNHNV, CDR2 YYDKDF (reference sequence). This CDR3 has 14 residues. The germline V and J ends were trimmed by 1 base and 4 bases, with 11 bases remaining between them. CDR3 nucleotides: TGTGCCACCAGCAGAGTAGGGGAAATTTACGAGCAGTACTTC. It specifies CATSRVGEIYEQYF.

In its sample, this clonotype was seen a few times. This sequence joins TRBV29-1 and TRBJ2-7, with D tentatively TRBD2 (6 bases). Germline V lookup: CDR1 SQVTM, CDR2 ANQGSEA. The CDR3 has 15 residues. V lost 7 bases to trimming and J lost 6 bases, with 25 bases between them. CDR3 DNA: TGCAGCGCCCGTTCTGGGCGGAGGACTACGAGCGAGCAGTACTTC. Translation gives CSARSGRRTTSEQYF.